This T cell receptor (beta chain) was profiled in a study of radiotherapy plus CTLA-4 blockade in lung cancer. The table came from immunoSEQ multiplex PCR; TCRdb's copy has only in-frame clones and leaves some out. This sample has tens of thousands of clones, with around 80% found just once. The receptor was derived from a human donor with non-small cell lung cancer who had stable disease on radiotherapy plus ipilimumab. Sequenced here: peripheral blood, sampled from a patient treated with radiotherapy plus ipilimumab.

CDR3 DNA sequence: TGTGCCAGCAGTGAAGCGACAGGGGAGGAAGAAAAACTGTTTTTT. This encodes CASSEATGEEEKLFF. This chain uses TRBV2 with TRBJ1-4, with 8 bases that match TRBD1. The germline V gene has CDR1 SNHLY and CDR2 FYNNEI. V trimming: 0 bases; J trimming: 8 bases; junction bases outside the gene matches: 5. The CDR3 totals 15 residues.